These 30 T cell receptor beta chains were all obtained from the same sample, sequenced in a study of T-cell reconstitution after alpha-beta-depleted transplantation in children. Unique molecular identifiers were incorporated into the prepared TCRbeta library. Each CDR3 protein gets one entry after TCRdb re-called the PCR reads with MiXCR. The table includes 450,000 to 600,000 distinct CDR3 sequences, over 9.5% detected once. Sample: PBMCs, taken before TCRalphabeta/CD19-depleted stem cell transplant. These receptors were obtained from a child under 10 years old with inherited bone marrow failure, due to receive a stem cell transplant.

This clonotype was seen a few times. The chain has TRBV29-1 and TRBJ2-1, with 8 positions matching TRBD1. The germline V gene encodes CDR1 SQVTM and CDR2 ANQGSEA. With 8 bases clipped from V and 3 bases from J, the junction kept 6 bases outside the gene matches. This CDR3 contains 13 residues. CDR3 region: CSTRTGNYNEQFF. The CDR3 nucleotides read TGCAGCACTCGGACAGGGAACTACAATGAGCAGTTCTTC.

This clonotype was observed many times. The rearrangement uses TRBV4-3 and TRBJ2-2; D gene uncertain. The CDR3 length is 14 residues. The germline V gene has CDR1 LGHNA and CDR2 YSLEER. With 1 base removed from V and 6 bases from J, the gap between germline ends came to 9 bases. CDR3 DNA sequence: TGCGCCAGCAGCCAAGGTTCGTCGCCCGGGGAGCTGTTTTTT. This gives the protein CASSQGSSPGELFF.

The sample holds many counts of this clonotype. The genes are TRBV7-9 and TRBJ2-7; no firm D call. The germline gives CDR1 SEHNR, CDR2 FQNEAQ (reference sequence). V lost 5 bases, J lost 4 bases, and 9 bases lay in between. The CDR3 loop spans 12 amino acids. The CDR3 region has the DNA TGTGCCAGCAGCCGGTGGGAATACGAGCAGTACTTC. It specifies CASSRWEYEQYF.

V gene TRBV20-1 combines with J gene TRBJ1-2, with D unresolved. V was cut by 2 bases and J by 4 bases, with 8 bases left in between. This CDR3 comprises 12 residues. CDR1 is DFQATT and CDR2 is SNEGSKA in the germline V gene (reference sequence). The CDR3 DNA follows: TGCAGTGCTAGAATGGGCCTCTATGGCTACACCTTC. It yields the protein CSARMGLYGYTF.

This clonotype has ten or more counts. V usage is TRBV27 and J usage is TRBJ2-2; the match to TRBD1 covers 10 bases. Germline CDR1 is MNHEY and CDR2 is SMNVEV (reference sequence). Trimming at V came to 5 bases and at J to 6 bases, leaving 3 bases not matched to a gene. This CDR3 has 14 amino acids. Written as DNA, the CDR3 is TGTGCCAGCAGTCTTGGACAGGGGGCCGGGGAGCTGTTTTTT. Protein product: CASSLGQGAGELFF.

At least ten counts were recorded for this clonotype. The CDR3 region is CASSLVSEETQYF. In DNA, the CDR3 is TGCGCCAGCAGCTTGGTTAGTGAAGAGACCCAGTACTTC. V is TRBV5-1 and J is TRBJ2-5; D is unclear. The CDR3 totals 13 residues. The V end lost 0 bases, the J end lost 3 bases, and 6 bases lay between the germline ends. The germline CDR1 and CDR2 sequences are SGHRS and YFSETQ.

This clonotype was seen many times. The J gene is TRBJ2-7, the V gene TRBV12-3 or TRBV12-4, with 8 bases lining up with TRBD2. This CDR3 is 16 amino acids long. J gave up 5 bases and V 1 base, and 10 bases lay outside the gene matches. This CDR3 is CASSLEGTSLFDEQYF. Written as DNA, the CDR3 is TGTGCCAGCAGTTTAGAAGGGACTAGTCTCTTCGACGAGCAGTACTTC.

This clonotype was recorded at least ten times. The CDR3 reads CSVNQGAREKLFF. The DNA for the CDR3 is TGCAGCGTTAACCAGGGGGCTCGAGAAAAACTGTTTTTT. The V and J genes are TRBV29-1 and TRBJ1-4, with TRBD1 matching over 8 bases. CDR1 is SQVTM, CDR2 ANQGSEA, per germline. CDR3 length: 13 amino acids. V shed 5 bases, J shed 8 bases, and the junction held 7 bases outside the gene matches. Complete variable domain (other parts from reference TRBV29-1 and TRBJ1-4): SAVISQKPSRDICQRGTSLTIQCQVDSQVTMMFWYRQQPGQSLTLIATANQGSEATYESGFVIDKFPISRPNLTFSTLTVSNMSPEDSSIYLCSVNQGAREKLFFGSGTQLSVL.

The V and J genes are TRBV19 and TRBJ1-2; no reliable D call. This CDR3 region has 11 residues. V was trimmed by 3 bases and J by 8 bases, leaving 7 bases between them. From germline, CDR1 is LNHDA and CDR2 SQIVND (reference sequence). This chain's CDR3 is CASSILGGYTF. CDR3 nucleotides: TGTGCCAGTAGTATCCTTGGCGGCTACACCTTC.

This clonotype has at least ten counts. CDR3 sequence: CSARDIRLTSGIYNEQFF. In nucleotides, the CDR3 is TGCAGTGCTAGAGATATACGTCTTACTAGCGGGATATACAATGAGCAGTTCTTC. This chain links TRBV20-1 with TRBJ2-1, with 10 nucleotides matching TRBD2. From germline, CDR1 is DFQATT and CDR2 SNEGSKA (reference sequence). Losses at the gene ends were 0 bases for V and 4 bases for J; bases not matched to a gene: 12. This CDR3 contains 18 residues.

This clonotype was observed at least ten times. CDR3 loop: CASSPQGFGGYTF. The DNA for the CDR3 is TGTGCCAGCAGCCCCCAAGGATTTGGTGGCTACACCTTC. This sequence joins TRBV14 and TRBJ1-2; D is unclear. This CDR3 is built from 13 residues. Germline V gene data show CDR1 as SGHDN and CDR2 as FVKESK. Between the trimmed V and J ends, which lost 4 bases and 7 bases, there was a span of 13 bases.

In its sample, this clonotype was seen many times. In nucleotides, the CDR3 is TGTGCCAGCTATCGGAGGGGACCGGGGATCTGGACAGATACGCAGTATTTT. It codes for CASYRRGPGIWTDTQYF. This chain links TRBV28 with TRBJ2-3, with D possibly matching TRBD2 (6 bases). V was clipped by 8 bases and J by 3 bases, with 24 bases between them. CDR1 is MDHEN and CDR2 is SYDVKM in the germline V gene. This CDR3 spans 17 amino acids.

This clonotype was counted many times. At one boundary the junction diverges from the germline segment, which might be a read error. The chain links TRBV28 to TRBJ2-7, with 8 bases that match TRBD2. Germline CDR1 reads MDHEN; CDR2 reads SYDVKM. The CDR3 extends over 11 amino acids. The CDR3 sequence is CASSLGAREDF. CDR3 nucleotides: TGTGCCAGCAGTTTAGGTGCGCGGGAGGACTTC.

This sequence joins TRBV6-5 and TRBJ2-7; D is possibly TRBD2 (5 bases). Germline V gene data show CDR1 as MNHEY and CDR2 as SVGAGI. The CDR3 consists of 14 residues. V lost 0 bases to trimming and J lost 3 bases, with 9 bases between them. The CDR3 region has the DNA TGTGCCAGCAGTTACTCGATTCGGGGCTACGAGCAGTACTTC. Translation: CASSYSIRGYEQYF.

The V and J genes are TRBV27 and TRBJ1-2; 8 bases are a match to TRBD1. CDR1 and CDR2 from the germline V gene are MNHEY and SMNVEV (reference sequence). Unmatched junction bases numbered 6, after V lost 2 bases and J lost 7 bases. The CDR3 has 14 residues. In nucleotides, the CDR3 is TGTGCCAGCAGTTTAGGGCAGGGGGCGCGTGGCTACACCTTC. Its translation is CASSLGQGARGYTF.

The chain recombines TRBV20-1 with TRBJ1-5; tentative D call: TRBD1 (5 bases). Germline lookup yields CDR1 DFQATT and CDR2 SNEGSKA (reference sequence). The CDR3 has 14 residues. Deletions cut 1 base from V and 3 bases from J, with 10 bases between. This CDR3 is CSARAIRDNQPQHF. CDR3 coding DNA: TGCAGTGCTAGAGCGATCAGGGACAATCAGCCCCAGCATTTT.

A remark on this clonotype: A much bigger clone sits one base away, suggesting this may be a read error. The gene calls are TRBV4-2 and TRBJ2-1, with 10 positions matching TRBD2. The CDR3 spans 16 residues. Trimming took 0 bases from V and 4 from J; bases not matched to a gene: 3. Germline values: CDR1 LGHNA, CDR2 YNFKEQ. The CDR3 is CASSQDLAGAYNEQFF. The CDR3 DNA reads TGTGCCAGCAGCCAAGACCTAGCGGGAGCGTACAATGAGCAGTTCTTC.

This clonotype was seen ten or more times. The chain uses TRBV28 and TRBJ2-7; D is possibly TRBD1 (5 bases). The germline V and J ends were trimmed by 5 bases and 3 bases, with 26 bases remaining between them. The CDR3 runs to 18 residues. CDR1 and CDR2 (germline): MDHEN, SYDVKM. CDR3: CASSPPGWGSSVIYEQYF. CDR3 nucleotides: TGTGCCAGCAGTCCGCCCGGGTGGGGCAGTTCGGTGATCTACGAGCAGTACTTC. Filled out from reference TRBV28 and TRBJ2-7, the complete variable domain reads DVKVTQSSRYLVKRTGEKVFLECVQDMDHENMFWYRQDPGLGLRLIYFSYDVKMKEKGDIPEGYSVSREKKERFSLILESASTNQTSMYLCASSPPGWGSSVIYEQYFGPGTRLTVT.

This clonotype was seen repeatedly, ten times or more. DNA of the CDR3: TGTGCCAGCAGTCAGTCCTCGGGAAGCCATGGCTACACCTTC. Its translation is CASSQSSGSHGYTF. The chain joins TRBV12-3 or TRBV12-4 to TRBJ1-2, with no clear D. V was clipped by 5 bases and J by 6 bases, with 16 bases between them. The CDR3 is made up of 14 amino acids.

This clonotype was detected ten times or more. This chain links TRBV12-3 or TRBV12-4 with TRBJ1-1, with D perhaps matching TRBD1 (5 bases). This CDR3 has 14 amino acids. V dropped 6 bases and J dropped 9 bases, with 20 bases sitting between them. CDR3 sequence: CASSFRQIRRQAFF. DNA of the CDR3: TGTGCCAGCAGCTTTAGACAGATCAGACGACAAGCTTTCTTT.

This clonotype came up many times. This chain uses TRBV3-1 with TRBJ1-1, with D unresolved. V was pared by 1 base and J by 6 bases, with 6 bases between. The CDR3 runs 12 residues. Per germline, CDR1 LGHDT and CDR2 YNNKEL (reference sequence). The CDR3 DNA reads as TGTGCCAGCAGCCAAGGCTTCTCTGAAGCTTTCTTT. Encoded protein: CASSQGFSEAFF.

This clonotype was found many times. The chain combines TRBV12-3 or TRBV12-4 with TRBJ2-7; D tentatively reads TRBD1 or TRBD2 (5 bases each). The germline V and J ends were trimmed by 3 bases and 2 bases, with 11 bases remaining between them. This CDR3 comprises 14 residues. DNA for the CDR3: TGTGCCAGCAGTTTGGGGGACCACGCCTACGAGCAGTACTTC. This encodes CASSLGDHAYEQYF.

This clonotype was observed many times. V and J are TRBV27 and TRBJ2-7; 9 bases map to TRBD2. Germline lookup yields CDR1 MNHEY and CDR2 SMNVEV (reference sequence). The CDR3 is made up of 15 amino acids. The junction had 14 bases not matched to a gene; V was cut back by 8 bases and J by 6 bases. The DNA for the CDR3 is TGTGCCAGCGGAGGGCCGGGACTAGCTTTGCGCGAGCAGTACTTC. The encoded protein is CASGGPGLALREQYF.

This clonotype has only a few counts. The V call is TRBV6-5, the J call TRBJ2-7; D unresolved. Germline CDR1 MNHEY, CDR2 SVGAGI. This CDR3 contains 16 residues. The V gene lost 0 bases and the J gene lost 0 bases, with 12 bases spanning the gap. The CDR3 is CASSYSMQPLSYEQYF. The CDR3 DNA is TGTGCCAGCAGTTACTCGATGCAGCCCCTCTCCTACGAGCAGTACTTC.

The V and J genes are TRBV27 and TRBJ2-2; a weak D match, TRBD1 (8 bases). There are 15 residues in the CDR3. V was pared by 5 bases and J by 4 bases, with 14 bases between. Germline V gene data show CDR1 as MNHEY and CDR2 as SMNVEV (reference sequence). The CDR3 protein is CASSAHRGGTGELFF. In DNA form, the CDR3 reads TGTGCCAGCAGTGCTCACAGGGGGGGCACCGGGGAGCTGTTTTTT.

In this sample, this clonotype turned up once. The chain links TRBV5-6 to TRBJ2-5, with TRBD1 identical over 10 bases. Germline V lookup: CDR1 SGHDT, CDR2 YYEEEE. V gave up 6 bases and J gave up 4 bases; unmatched junction bases: 9. The CDR3 loop spans 15 amino acids. CDR3 nucleotides: TGTGCCAGCAACGTCGGACAGGGGGTAACAGAGACCCAGTACTTC. Its protein product is CASNVGQGVTETQYF.

The chain combines TRBV7-2 with TRBJ1-1, with D possibly matching TRBD1 (6 bases). Between the trimmed V and J ends, which lost 0 bases and 4 bases, there was a span of 12 bases. CDR3 length equals 15 residues. Germline values: CDR1 SGHTA, CDR2 FQGNSA. CDR3 residues: CASSLAGGGGTEAFF. As DNA, the CDR3 is TGTGCCAGCAGCTTAGCGGGGGGCGGGGGCACTGAAGCTTTCTTT.

This clonotype has a count of ten or more. The chain carries TRBV27 and TRBJ2-3, with 9 bases that match TRBD2. The V gene's germline CDR1 is MNHEY and CDR2 SMNVEV (reference sequence). The CDR3 contains 19 residues. The V and J ends lost 4 bases and 0 bases, in that order; junction bases with no gene match: 14. CDR3 residues: CASSSRAGGGYSSTDTQYF. In DNA, the CDR3 is TGTGCCAGCAGTTCCAGAGCGGGAGGCGGGTATTCTAGCACAGATACGCAGTATTTT.

V and J are TRBV27 and TRBJ2-7; possible D gene TRBD1, 6 bases. The CDR3 extends over 15 amino acids. The ends were cut back, 2 bases at V and 4 bases at J, with 15 bases in the middle. Germline CDR1 reads MNHEY; CDR2 reads SMNVEV (reference sequence). Here the CDR3 DNA reads TGTGCCAGCAGTTTAAGGGGCCCAGGGGTTTACGAGCAGTACTTC. This codes for CASSLRGPGVYEQYF.

The rearrangement links TRBV7-9 to TRBJ2-7, with 9 bases lining up with TRBD2. The CDR3 sequence is 17 residues long. The V gene end was trimmed by 6 bases and the J gene end by 1 base; junction bases not matched to a gene: 13. Germline V CDR1 and CDR2: SEHNR, FQNEAQ (reference sequence). The CDR3 DNA follows: TGTGCCAGCAGTTCTCCGGCGGGGGGGGGAGTTTCCTACGAGCAGTACTTC. It yields the protein CASSSPAGGGVSYEQYF.